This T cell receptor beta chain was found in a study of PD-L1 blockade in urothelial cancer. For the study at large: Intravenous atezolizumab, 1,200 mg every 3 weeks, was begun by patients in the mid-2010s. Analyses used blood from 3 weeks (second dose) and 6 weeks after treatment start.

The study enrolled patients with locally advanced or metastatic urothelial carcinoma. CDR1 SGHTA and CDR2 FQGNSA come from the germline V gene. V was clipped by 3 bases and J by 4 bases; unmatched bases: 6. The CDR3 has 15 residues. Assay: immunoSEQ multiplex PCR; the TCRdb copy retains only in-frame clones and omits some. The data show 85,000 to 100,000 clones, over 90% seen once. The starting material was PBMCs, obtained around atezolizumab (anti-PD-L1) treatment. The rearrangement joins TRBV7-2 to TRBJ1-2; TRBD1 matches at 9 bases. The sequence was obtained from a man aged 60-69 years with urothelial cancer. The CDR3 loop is CASSFPGQGFYGYTF. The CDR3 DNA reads TGTGCCAGCAGCTTTCCGGGACAGGGATTCTATGGCTACACCTTC.